This T cell receptor (beta chain) was recorded in a study of blood T cell repertoires in COVID-19. Study as a whole: There were acute and convalescent COVID-19 samples, and they came from the United States, Italy and Spain. PBMCs, B-cell-depleted T cells, or T cells were the source of the cDNA or gDNA that made up the material.

Trimming removed 4 bases from V and 1 base from J; junction bases left unmatched: 16. Germline lookup yields CDR1 PRHDT and CDR2 FYEKMQ (reference sequence). The CDR3 extends over 20 amino acids. In the authors' methods: The authors estimated nucleated cell counts from reference gene primer amplification. TCRdb's table, derived via immunoSEQ multiplex PCR, lists solely in-frame clones and lacks some. V, J and clone size are those of that table, while D and trimming were read from the DNA. Among 250,000 to 350,000 clones, about 90% were seen once, and the ten largest hold about 2.2%. This sequence joins TRBV13 and TRBJ1-6; TRBD1 matches at 7 bases. The TCR comes from a woman aged 50 to 65 who had recovered from COVID-19. Sequenced input: peripheral blood. CDR3 loop: CASSSKVTPPGGSYNSPLHF. CDR3 nucleotides: TGTGCCAGCAGCTCGAAAGTAACACCACCAGGGGGATCCTATAATTCACCCCTCCACTTT.